The 23 T cell receptor beta chains given below trace back to one sample, sequenced in a study of shared clonotypes between healthy human individuals (dated by TCRdb to 2018 to 2020). Library preparation used the immunoSEQ multiplex PCR assay. Not all clones reach the TCRdb copy of this immuneACCESS table, which keeps in-frame sequences only. Checked studies attribute under half of the gap to unresolved V genes and leave the rest unexplained. The sample has millions of clones on record, roughly 94% of them singletons. Of the sample, more than 0.1% falls within the top ten clones. Sequences were obtained from naive CD4+ T cells sorted from blood. This specimen's cell subset or site label, interpreted: CD45RA+ positively selected. All receptors derive from a man aged 18-30 years in good health.

This clone was picked up a small number of times. Within the sample, other DNA sequences also encode this same CDR3. This chain connects TRBV10-3 to TRBJ1-6; 7 positions match TRBD1. V gave up 2 bases and J gave up 7 bases; unmatched junction bases: 2. The CDR3 consists of 14 residues. CDR1 is ENHRY and CDR2 is SYGVKD in the germline V gene. CDR3 loop: CAISEDRDNSPLHF. The CDR3 DNA sequence: TGTGCCATCAGTGAGGACAGGGACAATTCACCCCTCCACTTT.

On this clone itself: Other DNA variants within this sample encode the same CDR3. The J gene is TRBJ2-2, the V gene TRBV5-1; TRBD2 is a possible D gene (5 bases). V dropped 4 bases and J dropped 1 base, with 5 bases sitting between them. The CDR3 runs to 13 residues. Germline V gene data show CDR1 as SGHRS and CDR2 as YFSETQ. CDR3 sequence: CASSGRNTGELFF. The DNA of the CDR3 is TGCGCCAGCAGCGGGAGGAACACCGGGGAGCTGTTTTTT.

This chain uses TRBV30 with TRBJ1-2; D might be TRBD1 (6 bases). The ends were cut back, 0 bases at V and 6 bases at J, with 17 bases in the middle. The germline V gene encodes CDR1 GTSNPN and CDR2 SVGIG (reference sequence). This CDR3 spans 15 amino acids. The CDR3 DNA follows: TGTGCCTGGAGTGTTAGGCGGGGGGCGGAGGATGGCTACACCTTC. This encodes CAWSVRRGAEDGYTF.

With respect to this clone: The same CDR3 is also encoded by other DNA sequences in this sample. The V gene is TRBV29-1, the J gene TRBJ1-2; 9 bases are shared with TRBD1. J lost 6 bases, V lost 4 bases, and 0 bases had no gene match. Germline V gene lookup returns CDR1 SQVTM and CDR2 ANQGSEA. The CDR3 sequence is 11 residues long. CDR3 coding DNA: TGCAGCGTTGGGACAGGGGATGGCTACACCTTC. Amino acids: CSVGTGDGYTF.

The chain joins TRBV9 to TRBJ1-2; 10 nucleotides agree with TRBD1. Trimming at V came to 4 bases and at J to 4 bases, leaving 7 bases not matched to a gene. Germline loops: CDR1 SGDLS, CDR2 YYNGEE. There are 15 residues in the CDR3. The CDR3 protein is CASSTRQGAVYGYTF. CDR3 sequence (DNA): TGTGCCAGCAGCACCAGACAGGGGGCGGTCTATGGCTACACCTTC.

The chain couples TRBV7-2 to TRBJ2-7; D may be TRBD2 (5 bases). Trimming shortened V by 1 base and J by 3 bases, and 16 bases separated the two germline ends. The CDR3 spans 16 residues. The V gene's germline CDR1 is SGHTA and CDR2 FQGNSA. CDR3 DNA: TGTGCCAGCAGCTTAGGAGGGAACGTGCACTTCTACGAGCAGTACTTC. Translated: CASSLGGNVHFYEQYF.

The chain is built from TRBV18 and TRBJ1-1, with no clear D. Germline V lookup: CDR1 KGHSH, CDR2 LQKENI. The CDR3 loop spans 16 amino acids. V lost 2 bases and J lost 0, with 13 bases in between. The CDR3 bases are TGTGCCAGCTCACCATCGACAATTCGGATGAACACTGAAGCTTTCTTT. Its translation is CASSPSTIRMNTEAFF.

The V call is TRBV4-1, the J call TRBJ2-2; D might be TRBD2 (5 bases). CDR1 MGHRA and CDR2 YSYEKL come from the germline V gene. The V gene lost 0 bases and the J gene lost 2 bases, with 13 bases spanning the gap. This CDR3 comprises 17 residues. The CDR3, as DNA: TGCGCCAGCAGCCAAGAACCCGATACTAGTAACACCGGGGAGCTGTTTTTT. Amino acids: CASSQEPDTSNTGELFF.

The chain recombines TRBV9 with TRBJ1-6; D is unclear. CDR1 is SGDLS and CDR2 is YYNGEE in the germline V gene. Trimming pared 3 bases from V and 0 bases from J, leaving 4 bases between. The CDR3 length is 14 residues. The CDR3 reads CASSGSSYNSPLHF. In DNA, the CDR3 is TGTGCCAGCAGCGGCAGCTCCTATAATTCACCCCTCCACTTT.

This chain connects TRBV4-1 to TRBJ2-3, with D tentatively TRBD2 (6 bases). CDR1 MGHRA and CDR2 YSYEKL come from the germline V gene. The length of the CDR3 is 15 residues. The ends were cut back, 5 bases at V and 5 bases at J, with 17 bases in the middle. CDR3 sequence (DNA): TGCGCCAGCAGCTCCGGGGCCCTGGAGGGAGATACGCAGTATTTT. The encoded protein is CASSSGALEGDTQYF.

The chain couples TRBV4-2 to TRBJ2-5, with D perhaps matching TRBD2 (7 bases). CDR3 size: 15 residues. V dropped 1 base and J dropped 5 bases, with 14 bases sitting between them. Germline CDR1 is LGHNA and CDR2 is YNFKEQ. The CDR3 sequence is CASSQVAGAGETQYF. The CDR3 bases are TGTGCCAGCAGCCAAGTCGCGGGGGCTGGGGAGACCCAGTACTTC.

This chain connects TRBV11-3 to TRBJ2-2, with D possibly matching TRBD1 (6 bases). The germline gives CDR1 SGHNT, CDR2 YENEEA. This CDR3 region has 17 residues. V gave up 5 bases and J gave up 5 bases, with 21 bases separating them. The CDR3 reads CASSLGPGVGSTGELFF. CDR3 coding DNA: TGTGCCAGCAGCCTCGGTCCAGGGGTTGGTTCAACCGGGGAGCTGTTTTTT.

This chain connects TRBV18 to TRBJ2-3, with TRBD2 matching 8 bases. CDR1 is KGHSH, CDR2 LQKENI, per germline. CDR3 length: 15 amino acids. The V and J ends lost 3 bases and 4 bases, in that order; junction bases with no gene match: 6. CDR3: CASSPDSGGPDTQYF. CDR3 bases: TGTGCCAGCTCACCGGACTCGGGAGGGCCAGATACGCAGTATTTT.

The V call is TRBV5-4, the J call TRBJ1-6; D unresolved. This CDR3 region has 15 residues. Germline V gene data show CDR1 as SGHNT and CDR2 as YYREEE (reference sequence). Trimming stripped 2 bases from V and 1 base from J, with 7 bases between. CDR3 region: CASSFGESYNSPLHF. In nucleotides, the CDR3 is TGTGCCAGCAGCTTTGGGGAGTCCTATAATTCACCCCTCCACTTT.

This rearrangement joins TRBV5-1 to TRBJ2-6; TRBD1 might be the D (6 bases). Germline loops: CDR1 SGHRS, CDR2 YFSETQ. The V end lost 9 bases, the J end lost 0 bases, and 10 bases lay between the germline ends. The CDR3 length is 14 residues. CDR3 sequence: CATGAGSGANVLTF. The CDR3 bases are TGCGCCACAGGGGCTGGCTCTGGGGCCAACGTCCTGACTTTC.

The chain recombines TRBV18 with TRBJ1-1; 9 bases map to TRBD1. Trimming at V came to 2 bases and at J to 5 bases, leaving 0 bases not matched to a gene. Germline CDR1 and CDR2: KGHSH and LQKENI. The CDR3 length is 13 residues. The CDR3 spells CASSPGTGTEAFF. The CDR3 bases are TGTGCCAGCTCACCAGGGACAGGGACTGAAGCTTTCTTT.

V usage is TRBV9 and J usage is TRBJ1-3, with a tentative D call TRBD1 (5 bases). CDR3 length equals 15 residues. Germline values: CDR1 SGDLS, CDR2 YYNGEE. With 0 bases removed from V and 6 bases from J, the gap between germline ends came to 13 bases. This chain's CDR3 is CASSVARQGENTIYF. The CDR3, as DNA: TGTGCCAGCAGCGTAGCTCGGCAGGGAGAAAACACCATATATTTT.

The chain couples TRBV11-2 to TRBJ1-6, with 10 bases lining up with TRBD1. The CDR3 consists of 14 residues. With 5 bases clipped from V and 6 bases from J, the junction kept 1 base outside the gene matches. Looked up from germline, CDR1 is SGHAT and CDR2 is FQNNGV. CDR3 coding DNA: TGTGCCAGCAGCCGGACAGGGGGTAATTCACCCCTCCACTTT. Amino acid sequence: CASSRTGGNSPLHF.

The chain carries TRBV29-1 and TRBJ2-3; D gene uncertain. The CDR3 is 15 residues long. Per germline, CDR1 SQVTM and CDR2 ANQGSEA. V was pared by 4 bases and J by 2 bases, with 16 bases between. The CDR3 region has the DNA TGCAGCGTTGTGAGTAGCACCCTGACCACAGATACGCAGTATTTT. This translates into CSVVSSTLTTDTQYF.

There are a few counts of this clone. V gene TRBV2 combines with J gene TRBJ2-7; 8 nucleotides align to TRBD1. CDR1 SNHLY and CDR2 FYNNEI come from the germline V gene. The CDR3 runs 12 residues. J gave up 9 bases and V 3 bases, and 4 bases lay outside the gene matches. CDR3 bases: TGTGCCAGCAGTGACCGGACAGGGAGGCAGTACTTC. Its protein product is CASSDRTGRQYF.

This chain connects TRBV5-4 to TRBJ2-2; TRBD1 is a possible D gene (6 bases). There are 16 residues in the CDR3. Trimming removed 0 bases at V and 2 bases at J, with 11 bases between. CDR1 and CDR2 (germline): SGHNT, YYREEE (reference sequence). As DNA, the CDR3 is TGTGCCAGCAGCTTGGCCGAAGGGGGTAACACCGGGGAGCTGTTTTTT. Protein: CASSLAEGGNTGELFF.

This chain joins TRBV2 and TRBJ1-6; 7 bases fit TRBD1. The CDR3 contains 14 residues. V lost 2 bases and J lost 9; bases outside the gene matches: 4. Germline assignment: CDR1 SNHLY and CDR2 FYNNEI. The CDR3 here is CASSESGGVSPLHF. The CDR3 nucleotides are TGTGCCAGCAGTGAATCAGGGGGGGTTTCACCCCTCCACTTT.

In this sample, this clone turned up a few times. The chain joins TRBV6-6 to TRBJ1-5; D is unclear. Germline CDR1 MNHNY, CDR2 SVGAGI (reference sequence). V shed 2 bases and J shed 3 bases, with 8 bases lying between them. The CDR3 has 14 residues. The CDR3 nucleotides are TGTGCCAGCAGTTACAGATATCCCAATCAGCCCCAGCATTTT. Residues: CASSYRYPNQPQHF.